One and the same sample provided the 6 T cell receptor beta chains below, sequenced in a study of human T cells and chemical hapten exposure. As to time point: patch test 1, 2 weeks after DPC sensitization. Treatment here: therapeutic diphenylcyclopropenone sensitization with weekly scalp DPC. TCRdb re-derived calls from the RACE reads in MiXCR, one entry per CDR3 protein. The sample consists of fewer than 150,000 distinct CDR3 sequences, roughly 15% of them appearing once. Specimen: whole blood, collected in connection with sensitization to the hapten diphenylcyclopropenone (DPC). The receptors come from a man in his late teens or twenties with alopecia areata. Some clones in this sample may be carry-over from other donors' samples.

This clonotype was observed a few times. This CDR3 reads CASSYPSGAETQYF. The CDR3 DNA follows: TGTGCCAGCAGTTACCCTTCGGGGGCAGAGACCCAGTACTTC. The gene calls are TRBV6-2 or TRBV6-3 and TRBJ2-5; either TRBD1 or TRBD2 may fit D (6 bases each). V was pared by 2 bases and J by 4 bases, with 11 bases between. Germline V CDR1 and CDR2: MNHEY, SVGEGT. This CDR3 is 14 amino acids long.

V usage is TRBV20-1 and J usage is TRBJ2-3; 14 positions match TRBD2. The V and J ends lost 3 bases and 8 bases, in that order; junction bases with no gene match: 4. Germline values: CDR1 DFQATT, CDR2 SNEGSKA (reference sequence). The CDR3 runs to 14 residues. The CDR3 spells CSARTSGGAGTQYF. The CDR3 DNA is TGCAGTGCTAGGACTAGCGGGGGGGCTGGTACGCAGTATTTT.

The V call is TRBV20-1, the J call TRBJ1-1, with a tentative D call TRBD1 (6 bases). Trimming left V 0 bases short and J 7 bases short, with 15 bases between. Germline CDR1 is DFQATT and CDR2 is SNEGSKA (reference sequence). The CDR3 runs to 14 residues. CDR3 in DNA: TGCAGTGCTAGAGAGACTCCGGGGACATTTGAAGCTTTCTTT. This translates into CSARETPGTFEAFF.

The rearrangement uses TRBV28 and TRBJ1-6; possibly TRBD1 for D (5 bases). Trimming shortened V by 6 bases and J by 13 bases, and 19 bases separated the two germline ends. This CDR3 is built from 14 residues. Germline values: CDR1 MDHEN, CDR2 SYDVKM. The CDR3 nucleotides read TGTGCCAGCAGACATCCTCGACAGCCCTACCCCCTCCACTTT. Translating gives CASRHPRQPYPLHF. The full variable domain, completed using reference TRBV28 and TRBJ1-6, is DVKVTQSSRYLVKRTGEKVFLECVQDMDHENMFWYRQDPGLGLRLIYFSYDVKMKEKGDIPEGYSVSREKKERFSLILESASTNQTSMYLCASRHPRQPYPLHFGNGTRLTVT.

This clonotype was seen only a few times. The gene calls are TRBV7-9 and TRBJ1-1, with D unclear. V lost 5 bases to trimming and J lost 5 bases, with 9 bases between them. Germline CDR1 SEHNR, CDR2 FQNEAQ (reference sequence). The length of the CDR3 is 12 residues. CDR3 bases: TGTGCCAGCAGCCCCGAGGATACTGAAGCTTTCTTT. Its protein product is CASSPEDTEAFF.

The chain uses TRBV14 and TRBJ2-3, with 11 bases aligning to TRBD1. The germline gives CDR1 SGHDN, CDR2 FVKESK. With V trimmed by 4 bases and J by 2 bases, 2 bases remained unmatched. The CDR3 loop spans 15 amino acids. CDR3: CASSRTGGITDTQYF. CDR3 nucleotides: TGTGCCAGCAGCCGGACAGGGGGCATCACAGATACGCAGTATTTT.